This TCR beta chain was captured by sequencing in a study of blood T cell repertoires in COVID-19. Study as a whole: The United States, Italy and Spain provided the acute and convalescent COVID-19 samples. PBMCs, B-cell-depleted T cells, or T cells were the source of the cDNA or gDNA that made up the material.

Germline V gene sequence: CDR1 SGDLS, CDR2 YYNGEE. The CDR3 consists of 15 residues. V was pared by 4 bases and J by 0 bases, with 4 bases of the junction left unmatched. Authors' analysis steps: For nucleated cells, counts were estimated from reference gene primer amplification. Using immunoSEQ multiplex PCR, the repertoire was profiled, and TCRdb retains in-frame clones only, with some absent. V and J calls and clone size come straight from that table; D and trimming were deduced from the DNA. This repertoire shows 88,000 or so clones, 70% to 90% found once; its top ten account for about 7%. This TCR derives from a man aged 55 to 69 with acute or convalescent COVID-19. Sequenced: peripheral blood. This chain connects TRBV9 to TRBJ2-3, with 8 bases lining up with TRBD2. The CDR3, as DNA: TGTGCCAGCAGCCTTAGCGGGGCTAGCACAGATACGCAGTATTTT. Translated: CASSLSGASTDTQYF.